One T cell receptor beta chain is described in this entry. Individuals drawn from approximately 26 US areas were roughly 18 to 100 years old. Cohorts were based on clinical histories the participants reported. This specimen comes from a study of blood T cell repertoires in COVID-19. Study-level information: Sites across the United States, Italy and Spain contributed samples from acute and convalescent COVID-19.

Authors' methods: Estimated nucleated cell counts came from reference gene primer amplification. The protocol was immunoSEQ multiplex PCR, while the TCRdb copy is restricted to in-frame clones and leaves out a portion. V and J calls and clone size are copied from that table; D and trimming were computed from the DNA. This repertoire shows 230,000 or so clones, around 89% found once; its top ten account for approximately 2.3%. V was shortened by 2 bases and J by 4 bases, with 9 bases between the two germline ends. CDR3 length equals 13 residues. CDR1 and CDR2 (germline): SGDLS, YYNGEE. The sequence was collected from a woman between 40 and 50 years old with acute COVID-19. Input material: PBMCs or T cells enriched from blood (not recorded which). The V and J genes are TRBV9 and TRBJ2-5, with D uncertain. CDR3 sequence reads: CASSVGVLETQYF. CDR3 bases: TGTGCCAGCAGCGTCGGTGTTCTAGAGACCCAGTACTTC.